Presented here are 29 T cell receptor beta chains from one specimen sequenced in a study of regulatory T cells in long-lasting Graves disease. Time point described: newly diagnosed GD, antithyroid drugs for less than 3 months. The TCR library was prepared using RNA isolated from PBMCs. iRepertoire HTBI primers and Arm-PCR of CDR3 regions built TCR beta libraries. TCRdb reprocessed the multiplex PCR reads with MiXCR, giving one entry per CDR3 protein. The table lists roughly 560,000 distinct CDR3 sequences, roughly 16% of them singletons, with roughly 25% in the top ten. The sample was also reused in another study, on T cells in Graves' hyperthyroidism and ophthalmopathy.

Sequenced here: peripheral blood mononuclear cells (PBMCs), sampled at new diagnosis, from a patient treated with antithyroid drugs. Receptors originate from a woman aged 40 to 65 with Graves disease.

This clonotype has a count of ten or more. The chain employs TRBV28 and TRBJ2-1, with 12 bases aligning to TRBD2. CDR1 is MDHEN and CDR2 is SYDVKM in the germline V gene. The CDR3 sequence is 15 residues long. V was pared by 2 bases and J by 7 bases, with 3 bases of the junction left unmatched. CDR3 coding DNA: TGTGCCAGCAGTTTAGGACTAGCGGGGTTAAATGAGCAGTTCTTC. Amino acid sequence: CASSLGLAGLNEQFF.

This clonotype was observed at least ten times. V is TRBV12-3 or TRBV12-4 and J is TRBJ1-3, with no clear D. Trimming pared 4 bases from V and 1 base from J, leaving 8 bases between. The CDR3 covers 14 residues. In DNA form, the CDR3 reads TGTGCCAGCAGTTCCAGCCCTTCTGGAAACACCATATATTTT. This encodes CASSSSPSGNTIYF.

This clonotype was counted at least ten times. The CDR3 sequence: CSARDLLRTGSQETQYF. Written as DNA, the CDR3 is TGCAGTGCTAGAGATCTCCTCCGGACAGGATCCCAAGAGACCCAGTACTTC. The V gene is TRBV20-1, the J gene TRBJ2-5, with 7 bases aligning to TRBD1. Trimming removed 0 bases from V and 1 base from J; junction bases left unmatched: 11. Germline V lookup: CDR1 DFQATT, CDR2 SNEGSKA (reference sequence). CDR3 length equals 17 residues.

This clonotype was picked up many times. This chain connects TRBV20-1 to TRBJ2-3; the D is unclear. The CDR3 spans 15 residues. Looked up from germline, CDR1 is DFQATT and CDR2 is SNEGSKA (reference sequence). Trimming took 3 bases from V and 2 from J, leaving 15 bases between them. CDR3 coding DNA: TGCAGTGCTAGGGCCCAGGTTGGGGTCACAGATACGCAGTATTTT. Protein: CSARAQVGVTDTQYF.

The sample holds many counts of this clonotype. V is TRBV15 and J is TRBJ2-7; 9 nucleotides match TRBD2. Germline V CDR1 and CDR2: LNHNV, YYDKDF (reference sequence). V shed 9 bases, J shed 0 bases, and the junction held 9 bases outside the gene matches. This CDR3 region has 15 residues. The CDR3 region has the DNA TGTGCCACTCAAGAGCAGACTAGCGGCTCCTACGAGCAGTACTTC. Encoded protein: CATQEQTSGSYEQYF.

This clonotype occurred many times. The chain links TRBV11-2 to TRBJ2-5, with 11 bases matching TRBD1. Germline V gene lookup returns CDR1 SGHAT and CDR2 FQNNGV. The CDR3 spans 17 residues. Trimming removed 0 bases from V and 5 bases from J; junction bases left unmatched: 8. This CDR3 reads CASSLEDGQGASETQYF. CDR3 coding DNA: TGTGCCAGCAGCTTAGAGGACGGACAGGGGGCGTCGGAGACCCAGTACTTC.

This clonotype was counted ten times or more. The CDR3: CASSWDTIREAFF. Here the CDR3 DNA reads TGTGCCAGCAGTTGGGACACCATTCGTGAAGCTTTCTTT. The chain recombines TRBV28 with TRBJ1-1, with D perhaps matching TRBD1 (6 bases). The CDR3 has 13 amino acids. Germline values: CDR1 MDHEN, CDR2 SYDVKM. V was trimmed by 4 bases and J by 7 bases, leaving 13 bases between them. Full variable domain (missing parts from reference TRBV28 and TRBJ1-1): DVKVTQSSRYLVKRTGEKVFLECVQDMDHENMFWYRQDPGLGLRLIYFSYDVKMKEKGDIPEGYSVSREKKERFSLILESASTNQTSMYLCASSWDTIREAFFGQGTRLTVV.

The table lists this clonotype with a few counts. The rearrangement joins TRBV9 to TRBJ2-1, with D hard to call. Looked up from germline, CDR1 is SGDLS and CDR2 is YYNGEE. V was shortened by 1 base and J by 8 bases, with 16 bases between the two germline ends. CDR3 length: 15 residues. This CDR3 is CASSVPWAPLDEQFF. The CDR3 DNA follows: TGTGCCAGCAGCGTACCGTGGGCCCCCTTAGATGAGCAGTTCTTC.

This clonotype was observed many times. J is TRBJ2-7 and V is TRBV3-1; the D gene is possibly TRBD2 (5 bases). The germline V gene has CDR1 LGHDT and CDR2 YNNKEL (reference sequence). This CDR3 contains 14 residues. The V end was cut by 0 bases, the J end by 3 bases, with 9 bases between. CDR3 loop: CASSQEGVNYEQYF. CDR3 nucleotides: TGTGCCAGCAGCCAAGAGGGAGTTAACTACGAGCAGTACTTC.

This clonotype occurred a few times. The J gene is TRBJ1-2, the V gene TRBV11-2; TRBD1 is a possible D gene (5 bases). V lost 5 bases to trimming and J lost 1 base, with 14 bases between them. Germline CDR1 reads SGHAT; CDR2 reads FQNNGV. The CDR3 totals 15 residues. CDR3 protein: CASSADTGVNYGYTF. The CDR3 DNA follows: TGTGCCAGCAGCGCAGACACGGGGGTTAACTATGGCTACACCTTC.

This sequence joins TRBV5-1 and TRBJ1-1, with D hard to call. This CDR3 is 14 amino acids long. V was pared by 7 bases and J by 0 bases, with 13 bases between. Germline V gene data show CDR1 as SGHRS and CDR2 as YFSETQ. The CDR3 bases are TGCGCCAGCCGCGTATCCCTTATGAACACTGAAGCTTTCTTT. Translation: CASRVSLMNTEAFF.

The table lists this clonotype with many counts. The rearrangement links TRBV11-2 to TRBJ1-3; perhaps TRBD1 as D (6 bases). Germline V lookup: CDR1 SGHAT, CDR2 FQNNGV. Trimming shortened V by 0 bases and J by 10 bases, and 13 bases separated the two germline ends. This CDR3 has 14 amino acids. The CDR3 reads CASSLDGTRGTIYF. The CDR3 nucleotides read TGTGCCAGCAGCTTAGACGGGACACGGGGGACCATATATTTT.

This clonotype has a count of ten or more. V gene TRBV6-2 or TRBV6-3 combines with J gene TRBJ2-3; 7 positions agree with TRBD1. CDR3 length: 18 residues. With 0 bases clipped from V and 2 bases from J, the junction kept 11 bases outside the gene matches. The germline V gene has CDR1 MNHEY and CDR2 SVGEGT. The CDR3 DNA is TGTGCCAGCAGTTACTCGAGGGACAGTACAACCTCCACAGATACGCAGTATTTT. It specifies CASSYSRDSTTSTDTQYF.

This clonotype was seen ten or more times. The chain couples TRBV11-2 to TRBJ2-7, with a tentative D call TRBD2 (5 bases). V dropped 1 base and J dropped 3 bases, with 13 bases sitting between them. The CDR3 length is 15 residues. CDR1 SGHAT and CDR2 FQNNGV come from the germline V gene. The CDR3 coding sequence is TGTGCCAGCAGCTTAGGCCGGGGATTGTACTACGAGCAGTACTTC. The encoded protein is CASSLGRGLYYEQYF.

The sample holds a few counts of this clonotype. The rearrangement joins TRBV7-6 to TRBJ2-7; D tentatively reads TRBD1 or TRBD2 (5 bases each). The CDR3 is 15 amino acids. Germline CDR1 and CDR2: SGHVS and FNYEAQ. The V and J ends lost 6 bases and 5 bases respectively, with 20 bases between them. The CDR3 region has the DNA TGTGCCAGCAGTCCTGGGACCCCCGGAGCCCACGAGCAGTACTTC. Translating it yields CASSPGTPGAHEQYF.

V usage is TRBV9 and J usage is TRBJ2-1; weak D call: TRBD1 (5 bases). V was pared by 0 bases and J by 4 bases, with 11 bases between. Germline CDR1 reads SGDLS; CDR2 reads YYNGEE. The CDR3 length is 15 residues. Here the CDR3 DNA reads TGTGCCAGCAGCGTAGAAGGGGCCCAATACAATGAGCAGTTCTTC. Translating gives CASSVEGAQYNEQFF.

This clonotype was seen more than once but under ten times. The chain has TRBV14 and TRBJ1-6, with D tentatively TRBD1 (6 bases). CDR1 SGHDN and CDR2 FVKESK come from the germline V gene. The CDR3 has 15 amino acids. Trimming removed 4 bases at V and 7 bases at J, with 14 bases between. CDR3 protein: CASSLTDSRNSPLHF. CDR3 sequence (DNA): TGTGCCAGCAGCCTTACGGACAGCCGAAATTCACCCCTCCACTTT. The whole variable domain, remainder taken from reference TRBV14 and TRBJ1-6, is EAGVTQFPSHSVIEKGQTVTLRCDPISGHDNLYWYRRVMGKEIKFLLHFVKESKQDESGMPNNRFLAERTGGTYSTLKVQPAELEDSGVYFCASSLTDSRNSPLHFGNGTRLTVT.

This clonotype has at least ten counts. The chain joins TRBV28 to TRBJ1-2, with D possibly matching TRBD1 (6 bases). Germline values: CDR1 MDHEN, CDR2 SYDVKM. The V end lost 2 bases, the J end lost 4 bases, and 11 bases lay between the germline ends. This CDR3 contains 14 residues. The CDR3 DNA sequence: TGTGCCAGCAGTTTACGGGGAGGGGGCTATGGCTACACCTTC. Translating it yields CASSLRGGGYGYTF.

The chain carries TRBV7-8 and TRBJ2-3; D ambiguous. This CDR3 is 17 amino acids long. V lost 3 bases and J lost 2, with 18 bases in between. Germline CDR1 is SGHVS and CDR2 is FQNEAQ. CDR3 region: CASSFRKGPGSTDTQYF. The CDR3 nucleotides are TGTGCCAGCAGCTTCCGCAAAGGCCCGGGCTCCACAGATACGCAGTATTTT.

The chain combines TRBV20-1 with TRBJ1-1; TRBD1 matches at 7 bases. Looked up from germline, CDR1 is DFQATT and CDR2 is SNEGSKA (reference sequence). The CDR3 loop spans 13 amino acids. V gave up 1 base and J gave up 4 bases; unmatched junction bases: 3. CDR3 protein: CSARGQGRTEAFF. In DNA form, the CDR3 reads TGCAGTGCTAGAGGACAGGGTCGCACTGAAGCTTTCTTT.

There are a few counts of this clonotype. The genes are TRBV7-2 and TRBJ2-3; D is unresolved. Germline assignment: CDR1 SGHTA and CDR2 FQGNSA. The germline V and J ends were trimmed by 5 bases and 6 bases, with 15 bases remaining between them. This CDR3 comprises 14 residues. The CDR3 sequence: CASSLDLRRDTQYF. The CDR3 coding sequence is TGTGCCAGCAGCCTTGACCTCCGGCGGGATACGCAGTATTTT.

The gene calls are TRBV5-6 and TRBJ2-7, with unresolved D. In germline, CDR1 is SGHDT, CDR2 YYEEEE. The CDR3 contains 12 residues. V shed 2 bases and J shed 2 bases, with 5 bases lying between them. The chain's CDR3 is CASSFNTYEQYF. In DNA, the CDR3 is TGTGCCAGCAGCTTCAACACCTACGAGCAGTACTTC.

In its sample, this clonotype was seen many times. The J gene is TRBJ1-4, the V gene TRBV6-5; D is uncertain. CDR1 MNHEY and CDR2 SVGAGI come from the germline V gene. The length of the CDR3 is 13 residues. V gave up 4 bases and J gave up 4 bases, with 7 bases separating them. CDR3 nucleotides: TGTGCCAGCAGTTCGCCCCTTAATGAAAAACTGTTTTTT. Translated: CASSSPLNEKLFF.

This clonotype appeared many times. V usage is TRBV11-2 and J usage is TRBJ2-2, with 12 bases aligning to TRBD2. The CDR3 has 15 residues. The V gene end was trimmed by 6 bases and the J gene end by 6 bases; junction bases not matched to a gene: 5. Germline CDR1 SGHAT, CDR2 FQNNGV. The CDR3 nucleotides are TGTGCCAGCAGGGCTAGCGGGGGGGAGGCCGGGGAGCTGTTTTTT. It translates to CASRASGGEAGELFF.

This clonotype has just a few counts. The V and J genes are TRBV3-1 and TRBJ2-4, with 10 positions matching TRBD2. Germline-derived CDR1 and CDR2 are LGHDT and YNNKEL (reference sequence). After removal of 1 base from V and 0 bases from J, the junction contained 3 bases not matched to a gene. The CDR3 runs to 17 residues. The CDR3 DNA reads TGTGCCAGCAGCCAAGCACTAGCGGGACCAGCCAAAAACATTCAGTACTTC. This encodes CASSQALAGPAKNIQYF.

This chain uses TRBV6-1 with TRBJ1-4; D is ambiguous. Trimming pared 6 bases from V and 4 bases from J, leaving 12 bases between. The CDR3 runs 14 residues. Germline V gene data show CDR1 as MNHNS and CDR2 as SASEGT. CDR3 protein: CASRYSTFNEKLFF. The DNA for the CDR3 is TGTGCCAGCAGATATTCAACCTTTAATGAAAAACTGTTTTTT.

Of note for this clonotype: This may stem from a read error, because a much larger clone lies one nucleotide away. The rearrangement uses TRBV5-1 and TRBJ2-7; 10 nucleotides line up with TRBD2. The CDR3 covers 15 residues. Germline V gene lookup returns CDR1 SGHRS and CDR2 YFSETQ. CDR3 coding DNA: TGCACCAGCAGCATTAGCGGGGGGACCTCCTACGAGCAGTACTTC. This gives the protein CTSSISGGTSYEQYF.

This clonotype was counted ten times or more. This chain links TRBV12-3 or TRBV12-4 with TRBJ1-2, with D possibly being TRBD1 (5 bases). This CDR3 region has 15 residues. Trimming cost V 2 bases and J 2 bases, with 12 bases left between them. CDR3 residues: CASSLSRVGNYGYTF. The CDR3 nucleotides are TGTGCCAGCAGTTTAAGCAGGGTCGGGAACTATGGCTACACCTTC.

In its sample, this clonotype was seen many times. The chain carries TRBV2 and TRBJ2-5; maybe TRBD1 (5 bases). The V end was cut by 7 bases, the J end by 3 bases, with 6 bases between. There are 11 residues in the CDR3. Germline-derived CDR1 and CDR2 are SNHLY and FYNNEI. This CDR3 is CASTREETQYF. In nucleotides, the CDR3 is TGTGCCAGCACCAGGGAAGAGACCCAGTACTTC.